The T cell receptor beta chain under discussion was sequenced for a study of T cell responses to AZD1222 COVID-19 vaccine. Broader study findings: With dominance at 160-218 and 743-854, vaccine-associated CD4 TCRs spanned spike. There were mostly white British donors and more females than males, and clonal diversity was possibly underestimated.

V lost 6 bases to trimming and J lost 7 bases, with 16 bases between them. This CDR3 has 13 amino acids. From germline, CDR1 is SGHNT and CDR2 YYREEE (reference sequence). The assay was immunoSEQ multiplex PCR, and TCRdb's table has in-frame clones only and misses some. The data hold 120,000 or so clones, with around 80% observed a single time. Samples with a second dose at about 4 or about 12 weeks were pooled together. With respect to this clone: Its antigen remains unidentified.

The receptor was derived from an adult who received the AZD1222 COVID-19 vaccine. The sample was peripheral blood, taken 28 days after the second AZD1222 dose. The rearrangement joins TRBV5-4 to TRBJ1-2; D might be TRBD1 (5 bases). The CDR3 region is CASTYQPGGGYTF. In nucleotides, the CDR3 is TGTGCCAGCACCTACCAGCCTGGGGGTGGCTACACCTTC.